The present TCR beta chain was sequenced within a study of identical twins. Study-wide findings and caveats: Findings depended on cross-sectional statistics rather than tracking the same donors.

With respect to this clonotype: Its antigen is not identified.

From the 5' RACE reads, TCRdb called clonotypes with MiXCR, one entry per CDR3 protein. The sample yields around 1.7 million distinct CDR3 sequences, roughly 35% seen once. Germline assignment: CDR1 KGHDR and CDR2 SFDVKD. The CDR3 sequence is 14 residues long. The ends were cut back, 7 bases at V and 3 bases at J, with 13 bases in the middle. The sample consisted of cord blood. The chain recombines TRBV24-1 with TRBJ2-3; TRBD2 might be the D (6 bases). The clonotype was recovered from a newborn girl in good health. The CDR3 sequence is CATRESGGTDTQYF. In DNA, the CDR3 is TGTGCCACCAGGGAGAGCGGAGGGACAGATACGCAGTATTTT.